The 9 T cell receptor beta chains listed next were all sequenced from one sample in a study of identifying expanded T cells in peripheral blood (dated by TCRdb to 2018 to 2020). The library was prepared using the immunoSEQ multiplex PCR assay. The source is immuneACCESS, and TCRdb retained only in-frame sequences with V and J called. Part of the clones is not carried over; for the studies checked, unresolved V genes explain less than half of this, and the remainder is unexplained. In this sample the table shows 85,000 to 90,000 clones, approximately 83% of which occur a single time. Jointly, the top ten make up around 5.6% of the sample. Sample: blood. The receptors stem from a person between 18 and 75 years old in good health.

CDR3 in amino acids: CASSVGQAANYGYTF. CDR3 nucleotides: TGTGCCAGCAGCGTGGGACAGGCAGCTAACTATGGCTACACCTTC. The V call is TRBV11-2, the J call TRBJ1-2; TRBD1 aligns across 8 bases. CDR3 length: 15 amino acids. The ends lost 5 bases at V and 0 bases at J; junction bases unmatched: 5. Germline values: CDR1 SGHAT, CDR2 FQNNGV.

V and J are TRBV7-2 and TRBJ1-3; maybe TRBD1 (5 bases). V lost 0 bases and J lost 2, with 8 bases in between. This CDR3 region has 15 residues. The germline V gene encodes CDR1 SGHTA and CDR2 FQGNSA. CDR3: CASSLAKGPGNTIYF. The CDR3 DNA is TGTGCCAGCAGCTTAGCCAAGGGGCCTGGAAACACCATATATTTT. Based on the CDR3 plus reference TRBV7-2 and TRBJ1-3, the full variable domain is GAGVSQSPSNKVTEKGKDVELRCDPISGHTALYWYRQSLGQGLEFLIYFQGNSAPDKSGLPSDRFSAERTGGSVSTLTIQRTQQEDSAVYLCASSLAKGPGNTIYFGEGSWLTVV.

This clone was seen a few times. V and J are TRBV7-6 and TRBJ1-3; tentative D call: TRBD1 (5 bases). V shed 3 bases and J shed 0 bases, with 12 bases lying between them. The length of the CDR3 is 16 residues. Germline V gene sequence: CDR1 SGHVS, CDR2 FNYEAQ. Here the CDR3 reads CASSLNPGHSGNTIYF. CDR3 nucleotide sequence: TGTGCCAGCAGCTTGAATCCAGGGCACTCTGGAAACACCATATATTTT.

This chain uses TRBV4-3 with TRBJ2-7, with D unclear. The V end lost 4 bases, the J end lost 6 bases, and 13 bases lay between the germline ends. The CDR3 contains 13 residues. Germline V gene data show CDR1 as LGHNA and CDR2 as YSLEER. DNA for the CDR3: TGCGCCAGCAGCCCAAACGGCAGGCGCGAGCAGTACTTC. Residues: CASSPNGRREQYF.

The rearrangement links TRBV27 to TRBJ1-6; TRBD1 matches at 7 bases. V gave up 2 bases and J gave up 10 bases; unmatched junction bases: 11. The CDR3 length is 16 residues. The V gene's germline CDR1 is MNHEY and CDR2 SMNVEV (reference sequence). As DNA, the CDR3 is TGTGCCAGCAGTTTAGTGGGAGGGACAGCCACATCACCCCTCCACTTT. This gives the protein CASSLVGGTATSPLHF.

This chain joins TRBV5-1 and TRBJ2-2; D is unresolved. Germline V gene lookup returns CDR1 SGHRS and CDR2 YFSETQ. The CDR3 consists of 13 residues. V gave up 0 bases and J gave up 7 bases, with 7 bases separating them. DNA for the CDR3: TGCGCCAGCAGCTTGGCTCCTGGCGGGGAGCTGTTTTTT. It is translated as CASSLAPGGELFF.

V and J are TRBV21-1 and TRBJ2-7; TRBD1 reflects the table's D call only, with no check against the DNA. TRBV21-1 is listed as a pseudogene. The CDR3 consists of 16 residues. CDR3 region: CASSKVWWQTGNKQYF. CDR3 DNA sequence: TGTGCCAGCAGCAAAGTGTGGTGGCAGACAGGGAACAAGCAGTACTTC.

The V and J genes are TRBV4-3 and TRBJ2-1; TRBD2 might be the D (5 bases). This CDR3 is 16 amino acids long. Per germline, CDR1 LGHNA and CDR2 YSLEER. V was cut by 4 bases and J by 1 base, with 14 bases left in between. Here the CDR3 DNA reads TGCGCCAGCAGCCTTGCATTTGGGAGTTCCTACAATGAGCAGTTCTTC. It encodes CASSLAFGSSYNEQFF.

V is TRBV6-5 and J is TRBJ1-2; a possible D gene is TRBD1 (5 bases). The germline V gene has CDR1 MNHEY and CDR2 SVGAGI. The CDR3 consists of 15 residues. Between the trimmed V and J ends, which lost 0 bases and 4 bases, there was a span of 12 bases. In DNA form, the CDR3 reads TGTGCCAGCAGTTACTCGCAGGGAGGGACCTATGGCTACACCTTC. It yields the protein CASSYSQGGTYGYTF.